This T cell receptor (beta chain) was recovered during a study of identical twins. This clonotype was counted only a few times. The germline gives CDR1 DFQATT, CDR2 SNEGSKA (reference sequence). The CDR3 loop spans 11 amino acids. V gave up 5 bases and J gave up 9 bases, with 12 bases separating them. Via MiXCR, TCRdb re-called the 5' RACE reads, giving one row per CDR3 protein. The data show roughly 690,000 distinct CDR3 sequences, with around 20% seen just once and 4.3% held by the top ten. This sample also belongs to another study, concerning T cells expressing NK-cell markers. That paper notes: Anti-gamma-delta TCR antibody use in several experiments restricted sorting to alpha-beta TCR T cells.

The genes are TRBV20-1 and TRBJ2-3, with TRBD2 as a possible D gene (5 bases). The receptor's source is a woman aged 18-30 years in good health. Sequencing input: PBMCs. CDR3 coding DNA: TGCAGTGCTGAACTAGTCACAACGCAGTATTTT. The encoded protein is CSAELVTTQYF.